This TCR beta chain was recovered during a study of T-cell reconstitution after alpha-beta-depleted transplantation in children. Study results and limitations: At around two months after transplant, the alpha-beta T cells were reportedly derived from several hundred expanded clones that came from non-depleted graft cells. At the one-year point after transplant, T-cell counts and TCRbeta diversity were found to come mostly from T cells that had been newly produced.

CDR1 MDHEN and CDR2 SYDVKM come from the germline V gene. The CDR3 extends over 15 amino acids. With 2 bases removed from V and 1 base from J, the gap between germline ends came to 12 bases. Researchers prepared the TCRbeta library using unique molecular identifiers, the study reports. TCRdb re-called the PCR reads through MiXCR, storing one row per CDR3 protein. The table has around 700,000 distinct CDR3 sequences, about an eighth seen once. For this clonotype: Antigen unknown.

The chain joins TRBV28 to TRBJ2-7; D not resolved. This TCR was recovered from a girl aged 2-9 years with congenital amegakaryocytic thrombocytopenia, due to receive a stem cell transplant. Specimen: PBMCs, collected before TCRalphabeta/CD19-depleted stem cell transplant. The CDR3 here is CASSLGGLYSYEQYF. The CDR3 region has the DNA TGTGCCAGCAGTTTAGGCGGTTTGTATTCCTACGAGCAGTACTTC.